These 17 T cell receptor beta chains came from one sample sequenced in a study of blood T cell repertoires in COVID-19. The data were produced by immunoSEQ multiplex PCR, yet TCRdb's version contains in-frame clones alone and is incomplete. The table lists over 250,000 clones, under 90% of them singletons, with approximately 2.2% in the top ten. The sequencing input was peripheral blood. The receptors here all came from a man in his fifties or sixties with acute or convalescent COVID-19.

This chain connects TRBV7-6 to TRBJ1-3, with D perhaps matching TRBD1 (6 bases). Germline CDR1 is SGHVS and CDR2 is FNYEAQ. This CDR3 is 16 amino acids long. Trimming removed 4 bases from V and 0 bases from J, with 13 bases in between. The CDR3 DNA is TGTGCCAGCAGCTCAACCGGGACACCCTCTGGAAACACCATATATTTT. Encoded protein: CASSSTGTPSGNTIYF.

V gene TRBV9 combines with J gene TRBJ1-4; TRBD1 agrees at 10 bases. Germline values: CDR1 SGDLS, CDR2 YYNGEE. The length of the CDR3 is 16 residues. V was pared by 0 bases and J by 7 bases, with 6 bases of the junction left unmatched. For the CDR3, the DNA is TGTGCCAGCAGCGTAGGACAGGGGGCGGGAGGTGAAAAACTGTTTTTT. Translated, it gives CASSVGQGAGGEKLFF.

This chain uses TRBV2 with TRBJ2-2; the match to TRBD1 covers 12 bases. CDR3 size: 16 residues. CDR1 is SNHLY, CDR2 FYNNEI, per germline. V lost 6 bases and J lost 2; bases outside the gene matches: 4. The CDR3 here is CASRRDRGPNTGELFF. The CDR3 DNA reads TGTGCCAGCAGGAGGGACAGGGGGCCCAACACCGGGGAGCTGTTTTTT.

This chain uses TRBV12-5 with TRBJ1-6, with D unresolved. Germline V lookup: CDR1 LGHNT, CDR2 FRNRAP. The CDR3 totals 11 residues. Trimming stripped 4 bases from V and 11 bases from J, with 6 bases between. Written as DNA, the CDR3 is TGTGCTAGTGGTTACGGTCCACCCCTCCACTTT. As protein: CASGYGPPLHF.

The chain links TRBV6-5 to TRBJ2-1; 8 nucleotides align to TRBD1. The CDR3 is 15 amino acids. CDR1 and CDR2 (germline): MNHEY, SVGAGI. J was trimmed by 2 bases and V by 6 bases; bases with no gene match: 6. CDR3 amino acids: CASSRTGLTYNEQFF. CDR3 nucleotides: TGTGCCAGCAGCAGGACAGGGTTAACCTACAATGAGCAGTTCTTC.

This chain uses TRBV4-1 with TRBJ2-3; no reliable D call. This CDR3 spans 15 amino acids. Germline CDR1 is MGHRA and CDR2 is YSYEKL. V was pared by 0 bases and J by 2 bases, with 9 bases between. In nucleotides, the CDR3 is TGCGCCAGCAGCCAAGACCCCTATGCCACAGATACGCAGTATTTT. Translated, it gives CASSQDPYATDTQYF.

The chain employs TRBV2 and TRBJ2-1; TRBD2 agrees at 7 bases. The CDR3 spans 15 residues. Germline V gene sequence: CDR1 SNHLY, CDR2 FYNNEI. Trimming removed 4 bases from V and 3 bases from J; junction bases left unmatched: 6. The CDR3 protein is CASSALASGYNEQFF. For the CDR3, the DNA is TGTGCCAGCAGTGCCTTGGCTAGCGGCTACAATGAGCAGTTCTTC.

V and J are TRBV18 and TRBJ1-3; the match to TRBD1 covers 10 bases. V was pared by 2 bases and J by 8 bases, with 0 bases of the junction left unmatched. There are 13 residues in the CDR3. Looked up from germline, CDR1 is KGHSH and CDR2 is LQKENI. CDR3 DNA sequence: TGTGCCAGCTCACCAGGACAGGGGGACACCATATATTTT. Amino acids: CASSPGQGDTIYF.

The chain is built from TRBV7-2 and TRBJ2-7; 9 bases are a match to TRBD2. V was pared by 6 bases and J by 0 bases, with 9 bases of the junction left unmatched. This CDR3 is built from 16 residues. Germline V lookup: CDR1 SGHTA, CDR2 FQGNSA. The CDR3 is CASRNSGGPSSYEQYF. The DNA of the CDR3 is TGTGCCAGCAGAAACAGCGGGGGGCCGAGCTCCTACGAGCAGTACTTC.

The genes are TRBV27 and TRBJ2-7, with TRBD1 matching over 7 bases. CDR1 and CDR2 from the germline V gene are MNHEY and SMNVEV (reference sequence). The CDR3 contains 13 residues. Trimming took 4 bases from V and 6 from J; bases not matched to a gene: 6. CDR3 amino acids: CASSSGQFSEQYF. CDR3 DNA: TGTGCCAGCAGTTCGGGACAGTTCTCCGAGCAGTACTTC.

This sequence joins TRBV10-3 and TRBJ1-5; 8 nucleotides agree with TRBD1. V trimming: 3 bases; J trimming: 7 bases; junction bases outside the gene matches: 5. This CDR3 region has 14 residues. Germline CDR1 reads ENHRY; CDR2 reads SYGVKD. DNA of the CDR3: TGTGCCATCAGTGACTCGGACAGGGACCAGCCCCAGCATTTT. Its translation is CAISDSDRDQPQHF.

The chain uses TRBV18 and TRBJ2-3; weak D call: TRBD1 (6 bases). The CDR3 has 15 amino acids. Trimming shortened V by 6 bases and J by 4 bases, and 17 bases separated the two germline ends. Germline V gene lookup returns CDR1 KGHSH and CDR2 LQKENI. The CDR3 loop is CASSPTGPFADTQYF. DNA for the CDR3: TGTGCCAGCTCGCCTACAGGGCCTTTCGCAGATACGCAGTATTTT.

V gene TRBV19 combines with J gene TRBJ1-4; perhaps TRBD1 as D (6 bases). The CDR3 runs to 15 residues. V lost 3 bases and J 4 bases, leaving 12 bases between the germline ends. The germline V gene has CDR1 LNHDA and CDR2 SQIVND (reference sequence). CDR3 residues: CASSILGGVNEKLFF. The CDR3 DNA follows: TGTGCCAGTAGTATCCTAGGGGGGGTTAATGAAAAACTGTTTTTT.

The gene calls are TRBV6-1 and TRBJ2-1; tentative D call: TRBD1 (6 bases). The CDR3 runs 10 residues. Germline V gene data show CDR1 as MNHNS and CDR2 as SASEGT. V was cut by 3 bases and J by 12 bases, with 6 bases left in between. CDR3 DNA sequence: TGTGCCAGCAGTGACAGGGGGCAGTTCTTC. Translation gives CASSDRGQFF.

This rearrangement joins TRBV18 to TRBJ2-5, with D maybe TRBD1 (6 bases). V was shortened by 1 base and J by 2 bases, with 11 bases between the two germline ends. The germline V gene has CDR1 KGHSH and CDR2 LQKENI. This CDR3 region has 15 residues. The CDR3 loop is CASSPLPGDQETQYF. In nucleotides, the CDR3 is TGTGCCAGCTCACCACTTCCAGGGGATCAAGAGACCCAGTACTTC.

In its sample, this clone was seen once. CDR3 region: CASSQGLAGEEFF. The CDR3 nucleotides read TGTGCCAGCAGCCAGGGGCTAGCGGGGGAGGAGTTCTTC. The chain links TRBV27 to TRBJ2-1, with 10 bases that match TRBD2. The trim removed 6 bases at V and 14 bases at J, leaving 10 bases unmatched. This CDR3 is built from 13 residues. Germline CDR1 and CDR2: MNHEY and SMNVEV (reference sequence).

This rearrangement joins TRBV4-1 to TRBJ1-1; the D is unclear. The germline V and J ends were trimmed by 1 base and 0 bases, with 6 bases remaining between them. Germline V gene data show CDR1 as MGHRA and CDR2 as YSYEKL. CDR3 size: 14 residues. For the CDR3, the DNA is TGCGCCAGCAGCCAAGGTAGTGTGAACACTGAAGCTTTCTTT. Translating gives CASSQGSVNTEAFF.